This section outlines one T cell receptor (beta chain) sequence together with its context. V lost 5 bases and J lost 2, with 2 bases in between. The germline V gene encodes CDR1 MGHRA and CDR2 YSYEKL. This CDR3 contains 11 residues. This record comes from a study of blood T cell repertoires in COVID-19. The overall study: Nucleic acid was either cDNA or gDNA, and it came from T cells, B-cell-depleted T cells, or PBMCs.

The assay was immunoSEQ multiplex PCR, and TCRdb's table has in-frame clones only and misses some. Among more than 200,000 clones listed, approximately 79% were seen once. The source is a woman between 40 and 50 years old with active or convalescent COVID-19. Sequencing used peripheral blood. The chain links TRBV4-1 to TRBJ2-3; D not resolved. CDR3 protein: CASSYTDTQYF. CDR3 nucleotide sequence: TGCGCCAGCAGCTACACAGATACGCAGTATTTT.